The sequence of this T cell receptor beta chain was determined in a study of blood T cell repertoires in COVID-19. As to this clone: The junction departs from germline at one end; a sequencing error may be responsible.

Profiled with immunoSEQ multiplex PCR; TCRdb holds only in-frame clones, not every one. The sample carries 95,000 to 110,000 clones, approximately 84% recorded once. Germline V CDR1 and CDR2: SQVTM, ANQGSEA. This CDR3 has 14 amino acids. The rearrangement uses TRBV29-1 and TRBJ2-3; 10 positions agree with TRBD1. The TCR originated in a human donor in a cohort sampled during active COVID-19. Sequenced material: peripheral blood. The CDR3 loop reads CNVTGTGVWDTQYF. The CDR3 bases are TGCAACGTTACCGGGACAGGGGTCTGGGATACGCAGTATTTT.